These 21 T cell receptor beta chains came from one sample sequenced in a study of blood T cell repertoires in COVID-19. Data came from immunoSEQ multiplex PCR; TCRdb stores just in-frame clones and leaves some out. The sample has about 170,000 clones, around 83% seen once. Specimen: PBMCs or T cells enriched from blood (not recorded which). These receptors came from a woman aged 45-65 years in a cohort exposed to, infected with or recovered from COVID-19 (not recorded which).

The genes are TRBV5-1 and TRBJ1-2, with D perhaps TRBD1 (5 bases). This CDR3 comprises 13 residues. Trimming shortened V by 4 bases and J by 1 base, and 8 bases separated the two germline ends. Germline lookup yields CDR1 SGHRS and CDR2 YFSETQ. This CDR3 is CASSSGGNYGYTF. CDR3 DNA sequence: TGCGCCAGCAGCAGCGGGGGTAACTATGGCTACACCTTC.

The chain recombines TRBV7-8 with TRBJ2-7; TRBD2 aligns across 10 bases. Losses at the gene ends were 3 bases for V and 0 bases for J; bases not matched to a gene: 2. The CDR3 runs 15 residues. CDR1 SGHVS and CDR2 FQNEAQ come from the germline V gene. The DNA of the CDR3 is TGTGCCAGCAGCTTCCGACTAGCGGGCTCCTACGAGCAGTACTTC. This encodes CASSFRLAGSYEQYF.

J is TRBJ1-6 and V is TRBV5-4; D is undetermined. The CDR3 consists of 17 residues. Germline-derived CDR1 and CDR2 are SGHNT and YYREEE (reference sequence). Deletions cut 0 bases from V and 7 bases from J, with 17 bases between. In nucleotides, the CDR3 is TGTGCCAGCAGCTTGGTGGGTCGGGTTGTTGAGAATTCACCCCTCCACTTT. This encodes CASSLVGRVVENSPLHF.

V gene TRBV29-1 combines with J gene TRBJ1-2; D unclear. Trimming stripped 5 bases from V and 2 bases from J, with 9 bases between. There are 12 residues in the CDR3. Germline V gene sequence: CDR1 SQVTM, CDR2 ANQGSEA. The DNA of the CDR3 is TGCAGCGTTACCGGGTCCAACTATGGCTACACCTTC. Its protein product is CSVTGSNYGYTF.

V usage is TRBV2 and J usage is TRBJ1-5; 8 bases are a match to TRBD1. The germline V gene has CDR1 SNHLY and CDR2 FYNNEI. This CDR3 contains 16 residues. Losses at the gene ends were 8 bases for V and 4 bases for J; bases not matched to a gene: 13. CDR3 protein: CASSPGDRGQNQPQHF. As DNA, the CDR3 is TGTGCCAGCTCACCCGGAGACAGGGGACAAAATCAGCCCCAGCATTTT.

The chain recombines TRBV7-2 with TRBJ1-6, with TRBD1 identical over 9 bases. Germline CDR1 SGHTA, CDR2 FQGNSA. Germline trimming cut 5 bases from V and 8 bases from J; bases unmatched to any gene: 7. The CDR3 totals 15 residues. CDR3 sequence reads: CASSRGTGSDSPLHF. DNA for the CDR3: TGTGCCAGCAGCCGGGGGACAGGGTCGGATTCACCCCTCCACTTT.

V and J are TRBV7-3 and TRBJ1-1; D remains ambiguous. Germline lookup yields CDR1 SGHTA and CDR2 FQGTGA. The V and J ends lost 5 bases and 5 bases respectively, with 12 bases between them. The CDR3 is 13 amino acids. CDR3 coding DNA: TGTGCCAGCAGCCTTGAGGAGGGAACTGAAGCTTTCTTT. Its protein product is CASSLEEGTEAFF.

This clone showed up just a few times. The rearrangement links TRBV7-2 to TRBJ2-7; 12 bases line up with TRBD2. Losses at the gene ends were 6 bases for V and 3 bases for J; bases not matched to a gene: 3. From germline, CDR1 is SGHTA and CDR2 FQGNSA. The CDR3 runs to 14 residues. Here the CDR3 reads CASSWTSGNYEQYF. CDR3 bases: TGTGCCAGCAGTTGGACTAGCGGGAACTACGAGCAGTACTTC.

The chain combines TRBV2 with TRBJ2-2; 7 bases agree with TRBD2. Per germline, CDR1 SNHLY and CDR2 FYNNEI. The CDR3 length is 14 residues. Trimming removed 9 bases from V and 0 bases from J; junction bases left unmatched: 4. CDR3 sequence reads: CASTGTTNTGELFF. CDR3 nucleotide sequence: TGTGCCAGTACCGGGACTACGAACACCGGGGAGCTGTTTTTT.

This clone was recorded a few times. The CDR3 here is CASSDPGEGAYEQYF. DNA of the CDR3: TGTGCCAGCAGCGACCCCGGGGAGGGTGCCTACGAGCAGTACTTC. The chain uses TRBV6-6 and TRBJ2-7; 7 bases line up with TRBD2. Germline V gives CDR1 MNHNY, CDR2 SVGAGI (reference sequence). V trimming: 6 bases; J trimming: 2 bases; junction bases outside the gene matches: 10. The CDR3 spans 15 residues.

The V call is TRBV27, the J call TRBJ2-1, with 8 bases that match TRBD2. The V segment lost 4 bases and the J segment 8 bases; nucleotides outside the gene matches: 10. The V gene's germline CDR1 is MNHEY and CDR2 SMNVEV (reference sequence). The CDR3 has 15 amino acids. In nucleotides, the CDR3 is TGTGCCAGCAGTTGGGCGGGGGGCCCCTCGTATGAGCAGTTCTTC. Translation: CASSWAGGPSYEQFF.

This clone was seen only a few times. V gene TRBV18 combines with J gene TRBJ2-1; 9 bases match TRBD1. CDR1 and CDR2 (germline): KGHSH, LQKENI. Losses at the gene ends were 4 bases for V and 2 bases for J; bases not matched to a gene: 12. CDR3 length equals 18 residues. CDR3 residues: CASSQDLPGQGTYNEQFF. The DNA of the CDR3 is TGTGCCAGCTCACAGGATCTACCGGGACAGGGCACCTACAATGAGCAGTTCTTC.

The V and J genes are TRBV7-3 and TRBJ2-2; 10 positions agree with TRBD1. This CDR3 spans 16 amino acids. Germline CDR1 and CDR2: SGHTA and FQGTGA. V was pared by 4 bases and J by 4 bases, with 6 bases of the junction left unmatched. CDR3 nucleotides: TGTGCCAGCAGCTCGACAGGGGGCACAGGCACCGGGGAGCTGTTTTTT. Translation gives CASSSTGGTGTGELFF.

Of note for this clone: A much more abundant neighbour one base away suggests this may be a read error. The V gene is TRBV5-1, the J gene TRBJ1-6; a weak D match, TRBD1 (6 bases). V dropped 4 bases and J dropped 6 bases, with 17 bases sitting between them. The germline V gene has CDR1 SGHRS and CDR2 YFSETQ. This CDR3 has 16 amino acids. CDR3 residues: CASSISGAVGNSPLHF. CDR3 bases: TGCGCCAGCAGCATCTCAGGGGCGGTCGGTAATTCACCCCTCCACTTT.

In this sample, this clone turned up once. The chain uses TRBV24-1 and TRBJ1-3; the D gene is possibly TRBD1 (5 bases). The CDR3 has 17 residues. The germline CDR1 and CDR2 sequences are KGHDR and SFDVKD. The V end lost 4 bases, the J end lost 1 base, and 16 bases lay between the germline ends. The CDR3 DNA follows: TGTGCCACCAGTGACTCGCCGGGCGGGGGGTCTGGAAACACCATATATTTT. Amino acid sequence: CATSDSPGGGSGNTIYF.

The chain has TRBV7-2 and TRBJ2-1, with 13 positions matching TRBD2. From germline, CDR1 is SGHTA and CDR2 FQGNSA. The ends lost 5 bases at V and 15 bases at J; junction bases unmatched: 10. This CDR3 has 14 residues. The CDR3 DNA reads TGTGCCAGCAGCCCTACTAGCGGGGGGGCTCCCCCGTTCTTC. Protein product: CASSPTSGGAPPFF.

This rearrangement joins TRBV30 to TRBJ1-5, with a possible D match to TRBD1 (5 bases). Trimming took 2 bases from V and 2 from J, leaving 13 bases between them. The CDR3 runs to 15 residues. Germline V gene sequence: CDR1 GTSNPN, CDR2 SVGIG (reference sequence). The CDR3 sequence: CAWSSTGTRNQPQHF. DNA for the CDR3: TGTGCCTGGAGTTCTACAGGCACCCGCAATCAGCCCCAGCATTTT.

In DNA form, the CDR3 reads TGTGCCAGCACGGGGGATAGCAATCAGCCCCAGCATTTT. Translation gives CASTGDSNQPQHF. The V gene is TRBV2, the J gene TRBJ1-5, with D possibly matching TRBD1 (5 bases). V lost 7 bases and J lost 0, with 7 bases in between. This CDR3 is 13 amino acids long. Per the germline V gene, CDR1 is SNHLY and CDR2 is FYNNEI.

The rearrangement links TRBV3-1 (or the pseudogene TRBV3-2) to TRBJ1-4; D remains ambiguous. Germline V gene lookup returns CDR1 LGHDT and CDR2 YNNKEL (reference sequence). Trimming took 0 bases from V and 12 from J, leaving 5 bases between them. This CDR3 spans 11 amino acids. CDR3 in DNA: TGTGCCAGCAGCCAAGATCGGGAACTGTTTTTT. Protein sequence: CASSQDRELFF.

The chain links TRBV14 to TRBJ2-2; TRBD2 is a possible D gene (5 bases). The germline CDR1 and CDR2 sequences are SGHDN and FVKESK. Deletions cut 1 base from V and 9 bases from J, with 12 bases between. The CDR3 runs 14 residues. The CDR3 nucleotides are TGTGCCAGCAGCCAAGGAATGGGAGATCGGGAGCTGTTTTTT. As protein: CASSQGMGDRELFF.

CDR3 sequence reads: CASSSGYEAFF. The CDR3 DNA follows: TGCGCCAGCAGTTCAGGGTATGAAGCTTTCTTT. The rearrangement joins TRBV5-1 to TRBJ1-1, with D maybe TRBD1 (5 bases). V lost 5 bases and J 7 bases, leaving 9 bases between the germline ends. Germline V lookup: CDR1 SGHRS, CDR2 YFSETQ. This CDR3 contains 11 residues.